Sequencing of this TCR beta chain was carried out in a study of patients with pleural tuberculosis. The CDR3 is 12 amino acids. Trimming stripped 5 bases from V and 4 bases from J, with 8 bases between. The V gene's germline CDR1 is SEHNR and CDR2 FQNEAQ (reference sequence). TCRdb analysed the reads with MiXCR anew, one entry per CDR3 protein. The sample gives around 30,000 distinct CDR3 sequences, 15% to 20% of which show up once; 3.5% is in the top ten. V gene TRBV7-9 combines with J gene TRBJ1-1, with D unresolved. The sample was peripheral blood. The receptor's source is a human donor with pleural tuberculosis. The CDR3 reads CASSPSGTEAFF. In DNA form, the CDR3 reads TGTGCCAGCAGCCCCTCGGGCACTGAAGCTTTCTTT.